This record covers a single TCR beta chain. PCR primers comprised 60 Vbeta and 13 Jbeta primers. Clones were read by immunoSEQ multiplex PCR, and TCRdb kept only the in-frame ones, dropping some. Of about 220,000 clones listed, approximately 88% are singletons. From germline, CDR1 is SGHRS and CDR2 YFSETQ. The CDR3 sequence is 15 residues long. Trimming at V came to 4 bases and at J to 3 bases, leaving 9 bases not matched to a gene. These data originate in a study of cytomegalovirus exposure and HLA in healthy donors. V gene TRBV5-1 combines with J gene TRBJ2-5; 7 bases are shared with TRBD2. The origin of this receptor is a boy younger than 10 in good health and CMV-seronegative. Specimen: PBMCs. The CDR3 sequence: CASSTVPGGKETQYF. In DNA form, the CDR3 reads TGCGCCAGCAGCACGGTCCCGGGGGGTAAAGAGACCCAGTACTTC.